This T cell receptor (beta chain) came from a study of cytomegalovirus exposure and HLA in healthy donors. Study at large: The 110 or so validation repertoires used the same platform as the roughly 610 first-cohort repertoires, a later analysis reported.

Per the germline V gene, CDR1 is SGDLS and CDR2 is YYNGEE. The CDR3 is made up of 14 amino acids. The V gene end was trimmed by 1 base and the J gene end by 2 bases; junction bases not matched to a gene: 2. TCRdb's copy holds only in-frame clones and misses some; the assay was immunoSEQ multiplex PCR. The sample lists roughly 150,000 clones, 88% occurring once. General study points: The study listed 164 cytomegalovirus-associated TCR beta chains. Subsequent analysis found a tendency for first-cohort TCR clusters to co-occur within the 120 or so validation repertoires.

Among the 100 to 150 subjects of the validation cohort, separate from the approximately 700-subject first cohort, were the donors. On this clone: Its specificity is unknown.

Sequencing was done on a sample of PBMCs. The genes are TRBV9 and TRBJ2-7, with TRBD1 matching 8 bases. The source of this sequence is a man aged 18 to 30 in good health and CMV-seronegative. The CDR3, as DNA: TGTGCCAGCAGCGTAACGGACAGGGCCTACGAGCAGTACTTC. Amino acid sequence: CASSVTDRAYEQYF.